Listed below are T cell receptor beta chains from one sample, sequenced in a study of cytomegalovirus exposure and HLA in healthy donors. Some clones are missing from TCRdb's copy, which holds only in-frame ones; the method was immunoSEQ multiplex PCR. The sample lists some 130,000 clones, 75% to 85% occurring once. Sequenced material: PBMCs. The receptors were sampled from a male donor in good health and CMV-seronegative. The CDR3 runs from the conserved cysteine through the conserved F or W. Each record gives: V gene, J gene, clone size, D gene, CDR3 protein, CDR3 DNA. D genes are given only for firm matches. The size of a clone is reported for some rows only, either as once, few or many, or as a class for expanded clones.

v_call: TRBV7-3
j_call: TRBJ1-1
clone_size: NA
d_call: TRBD1
cdr3_aa: CASSLKGGVTTEAFF
cdr3_nt: TGTGCCAGCAGCTTAAAAGGGGGCGTGACCACTGAAGCTTTCTTT

v_call: TRBV5-6
j_call: TRBJ2-7
clone_size: NA
d_call: NA
cdr3_aa: CASSPGLFRQYEQYF
cdr3_nt: TGTGCCAGCAGCCCGGGACTTTTCCGCCAATACGAGCAGTACTTC

v_call: TRBV27
j_call: TRBJ1-3
clone_size: NA
d_call: TRBD1
cdr3_aa: CASSLRGGGHAIYF
cdr3_nt: TGTGCCAGCAGTTTAAGAGGGGGCGGCCACGCCATATATTTT

v_call: TRBV13
j_call: TRBJ2-1
clone_size: NA
d_call: TRBD2
cdr3_aa: CASSPGHGGRNSNEQFF
cdr3_nt: TGTGCCAGCAGCCCCGGCCACGGGGGGAGAAATAGCAATGAGCAGTTCTTC

v_call: TRBV27
j_call: TRBJ2-1
clone_size: NA
d_call: TRBD2
cdr3_aa: CASSLSIGRSGDEQFF
cdr3_nt: TGTGCCAGCAGTTTATCGATCGGGAGGTCGGGGGATGAGCAGTTCTTC

v_call: TRBV7-2
j_call: TRBJ2-3
clone_size: NA
d_call: NA
cdr3_aa: CASSSLRGRSTDTQYF
cdr3_nt: TGTGCCAGCAGCTCCCTTCGGGGTAGAAGCACAGATACGCAGTATTTT

v_call: TRBV28
j_call: TRBJ1-4
clone_size: NA
d_call: TRBD1
cdr3_aa: CASSLNRGRVNEKLFF
cdr3_nt: TGTGCCAGCAGTTTAAACAGGGGGCGTGTTAATGAAAAACTGTTTTTT

v_call: TRBV11-2
j_call: TRBJ2-3
clone_size: once
d_call: TRBD2
cdr3_aa: CASSPTGGGAPDTQYF
cdr3_nt: TGTGCCAGCAGCCCCACTGGCGGGGGGGCCCCAGATACGCAGTATTTT

v_call: TRBV5-1
j_call: TRBJ1-2
clone_size: NA
d_call: NA
cdr3_aa: CASSKTGQDGYTF
cdr3_nt: TGCGCCAGCAGCAAAACAGGGCAGGATGGCTACACCTTC

v_call: TRBV19
j_call: TRBJ1-5
clone_size: NA
d_call: NA
cdr3_aa: CASSIPYTREPQHF
cdr3_nt: TGTGCCAGTAGTATACCCTATACGAGGGAGCCCCAGCATTTT

v_call: TRBV5-1
j_call: TRBJ2-3
clone_size: NA
d_call: TRBD1
cdr3_aa: CASSYGQDTDTQYF
cdr3_nt: TGCGCCAGCAGCTACGGACAGGACACAGATACGCAGTATTTT

v_call: TRBV11-2
j_call: TRBJ2-3
clone_size: few
d_call: TRBD2
cdr3_aa: CASSLLRGGAQGGTQYF
cdr3_nt: TGTGCCAGCAGCTTATTGCGGGGGGGAGCGCAGGGGGGTACGCAGTATTTT

v_call: TRBV5-1
j_call: TRBJ2-1
clone_size: few
d_call: NA
cdr3_aa: CASSLRQGPKTYNEQFF
cdr3_nt: TGCGCCAGCAGCTTGCGGCAGGGCCCAAAAACCTACAATGAGCAGTTCTTC